This T cell receptor beta chain was recorded in a study of T cell repertoires in cytomegalovirus infection. TCRdb fed the reads into MiXCR, producing one record per CDR3 protein. The sample consists of about 530,000 distinct CDR3 sequences, about 26% of them appearing once. Germline V gives CDR1 MDHEN, CDR2 SYDVKM. Trimming stripped 7 bases from V and 0 bases from J, with 16 bases between. This CDR3 contains 16 residues. The V and J genes are TRBV28 and TRBJ2-1, with a weak D call TRBD2 (6 bases). Specimen: PBMCs. The sequence was collected from a human donor in good health (CMV status not recorded). Some clones in this sample may be carry-over from other donors' samples. CDR3 sequence: CASILVADRSYNEQFF. The CDR3 bases are TGTGCCAGCATCTTGGTAGCGGACCGCTCCTACAATGAGCAGTTCTTC.